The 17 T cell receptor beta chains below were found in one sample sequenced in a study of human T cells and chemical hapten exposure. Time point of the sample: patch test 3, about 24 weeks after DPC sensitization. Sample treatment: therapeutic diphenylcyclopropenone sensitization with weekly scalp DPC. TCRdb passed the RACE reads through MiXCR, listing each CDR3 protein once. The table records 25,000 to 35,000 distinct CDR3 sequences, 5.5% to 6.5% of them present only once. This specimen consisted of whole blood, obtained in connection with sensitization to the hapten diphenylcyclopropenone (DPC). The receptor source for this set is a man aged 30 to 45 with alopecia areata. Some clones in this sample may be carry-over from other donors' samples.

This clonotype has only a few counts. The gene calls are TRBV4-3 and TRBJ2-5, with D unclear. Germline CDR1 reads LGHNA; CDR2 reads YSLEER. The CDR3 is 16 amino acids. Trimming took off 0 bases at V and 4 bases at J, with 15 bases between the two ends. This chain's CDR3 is CASSQETGHSGETQYF. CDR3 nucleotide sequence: TGCGCCAGCAGCCAAGAGACGGGCCACTCTGGAGAGACCCAGTACTTC.

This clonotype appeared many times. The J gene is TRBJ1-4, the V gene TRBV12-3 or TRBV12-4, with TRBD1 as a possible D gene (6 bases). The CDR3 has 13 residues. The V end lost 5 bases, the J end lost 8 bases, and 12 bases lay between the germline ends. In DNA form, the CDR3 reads TGTGCCAGCAGTCCCGGGACATCCGAAAAACTGTTTTTT. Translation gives CASSPGTSEKLFF.

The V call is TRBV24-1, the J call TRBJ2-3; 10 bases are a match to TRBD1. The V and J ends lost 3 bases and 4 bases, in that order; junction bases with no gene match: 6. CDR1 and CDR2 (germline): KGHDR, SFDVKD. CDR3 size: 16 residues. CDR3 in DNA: TGTGCCACCAGTGATCGGGACAGGGGCTGGGCAGATACGCAGTATTTT. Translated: CATSDRDRGWADTQYF.

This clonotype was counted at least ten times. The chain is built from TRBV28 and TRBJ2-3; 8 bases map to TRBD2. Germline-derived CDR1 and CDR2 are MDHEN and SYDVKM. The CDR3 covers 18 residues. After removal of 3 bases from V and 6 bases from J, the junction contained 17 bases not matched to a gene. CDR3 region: CASSFPPEAGEAADTQYF. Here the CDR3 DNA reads TGTGCCAGCAGTTTTCCCCCCGAAGCGGGGGAGGCCGCCGATACGCAGTATTTT.

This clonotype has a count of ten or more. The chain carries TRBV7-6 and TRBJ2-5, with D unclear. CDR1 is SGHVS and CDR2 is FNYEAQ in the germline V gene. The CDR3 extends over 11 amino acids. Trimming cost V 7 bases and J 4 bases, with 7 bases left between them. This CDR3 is CASTISETQYF. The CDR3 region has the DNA TGTGCCAGCACCATATCAGAGACCCAGTACTTC.

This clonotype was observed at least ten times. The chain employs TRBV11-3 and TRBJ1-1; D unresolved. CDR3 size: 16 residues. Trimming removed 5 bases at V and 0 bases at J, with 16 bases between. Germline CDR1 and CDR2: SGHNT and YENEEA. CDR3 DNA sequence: TGTGCCAGCAGCCCGGGGAGAGAGTGGATGAACACTGAAGCTTTCTTT. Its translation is CASSPGREWMNTEAFF.

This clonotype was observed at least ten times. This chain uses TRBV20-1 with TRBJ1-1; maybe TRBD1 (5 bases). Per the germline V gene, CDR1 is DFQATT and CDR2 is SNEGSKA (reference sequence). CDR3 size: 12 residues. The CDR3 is CSVAGLNTEAFF. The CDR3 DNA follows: TGCAGCGTCGCAGGGCTGAACACTGAAGCTTTCTTT.

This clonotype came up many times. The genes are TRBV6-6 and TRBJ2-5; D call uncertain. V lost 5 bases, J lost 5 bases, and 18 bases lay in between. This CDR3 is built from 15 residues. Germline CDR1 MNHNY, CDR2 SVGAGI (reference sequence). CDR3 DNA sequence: TGTGCCAGCAGTAACAGACTTAAGTCGCGTGAGACCCAGTACTTC. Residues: CASSNRLKSRETQYF.

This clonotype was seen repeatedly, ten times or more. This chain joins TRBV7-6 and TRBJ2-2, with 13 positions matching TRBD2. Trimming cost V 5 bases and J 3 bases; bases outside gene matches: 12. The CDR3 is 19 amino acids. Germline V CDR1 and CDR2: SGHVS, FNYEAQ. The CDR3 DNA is TGTGCCAGCAGCCGCCGGTTAGGACTAGCGGGAGTCGACACCGGGGAGCTGTTTTTT. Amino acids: CASSRRLGLAGVDTGELFF.

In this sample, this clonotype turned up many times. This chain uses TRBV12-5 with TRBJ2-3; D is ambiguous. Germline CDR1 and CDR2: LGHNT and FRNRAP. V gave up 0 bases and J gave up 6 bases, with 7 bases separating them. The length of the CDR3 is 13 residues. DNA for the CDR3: TGTGCTAGTGGTTTGGTAGTTTCGGATACGCAGTATTTT. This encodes CASGLVVSDTQYF.

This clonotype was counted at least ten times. The CDR3 spells CASSTGANNGANVLTF. Written as DNA, the CDR3 is TGTGCCAGCAGCACAGGGGCCAATAACGGGGCCAACGTCCTGACTTTC. The J gene is TRBJ2-6, the V gene TRBV7-2; TRBD1 matches at 7 bases. V dropped 5 bases and J dropped 4; count of bases not matched to a gene: 8. Germline V lookup: CDR1 SGHTA, CDR2 FQGNSA. The CDR3 is 16 residues long.

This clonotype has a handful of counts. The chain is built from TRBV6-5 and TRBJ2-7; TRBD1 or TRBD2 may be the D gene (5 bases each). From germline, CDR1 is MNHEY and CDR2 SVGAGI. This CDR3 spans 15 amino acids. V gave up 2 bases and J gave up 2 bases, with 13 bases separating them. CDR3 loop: CASSYRGGAPYEQYF. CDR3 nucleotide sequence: TGTGCCAGCAGTTACCGGGGCGGAGCCCCCTACGAGCAGTACTTC.

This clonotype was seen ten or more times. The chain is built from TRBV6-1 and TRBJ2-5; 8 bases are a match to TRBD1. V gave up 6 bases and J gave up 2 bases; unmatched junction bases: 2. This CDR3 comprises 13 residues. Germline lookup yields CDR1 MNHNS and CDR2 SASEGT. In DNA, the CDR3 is TGTGCCAGCAGCTGGGACAGGCAAGAGACCCAGTACTTC. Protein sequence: CASSWDRQETQYF.

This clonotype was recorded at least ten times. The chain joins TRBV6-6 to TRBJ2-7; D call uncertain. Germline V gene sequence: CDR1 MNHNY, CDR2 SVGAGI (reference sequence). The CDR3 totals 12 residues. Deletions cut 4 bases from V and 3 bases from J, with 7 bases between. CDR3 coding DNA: TGTGCCAGCAGTTCAGGTCGCTACGAGCAGTACTTC. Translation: CASSSGRYEQYF.

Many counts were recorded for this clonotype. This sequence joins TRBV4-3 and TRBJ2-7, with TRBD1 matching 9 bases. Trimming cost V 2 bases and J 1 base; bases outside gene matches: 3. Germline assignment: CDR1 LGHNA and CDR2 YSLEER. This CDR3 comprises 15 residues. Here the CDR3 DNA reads TGCGCCAGCAGCCAATCCGGGACAGGGTCCTACGAGCAGTACTTC. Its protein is CASSQSGTGSYEQYF.

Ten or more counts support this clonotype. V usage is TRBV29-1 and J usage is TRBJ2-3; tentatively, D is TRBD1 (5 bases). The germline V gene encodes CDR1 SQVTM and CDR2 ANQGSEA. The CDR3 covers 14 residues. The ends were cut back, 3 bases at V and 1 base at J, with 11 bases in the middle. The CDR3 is CSVESRVGTDTQYF. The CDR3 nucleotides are TGCAGCGTTGAGAGCAGGGTCGGCACAGATACGCAGTATTTT.

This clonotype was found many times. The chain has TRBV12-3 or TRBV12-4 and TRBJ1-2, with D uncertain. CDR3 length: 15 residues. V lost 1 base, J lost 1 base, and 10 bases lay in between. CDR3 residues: CASSLVGGINYGYTF. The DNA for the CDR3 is TGTGCCAGCAGTTTAGTAGGAGGGATTAACTATGGCTACACCTTC.